This T cell receptor beta chain derives from a study of cytotoxic CD8 clonotypes in ibrutinib-treated CLL. Whole-study context: Following treatment for a median about 12 months, range 6 to 36, response samples were then taken. Study observations and caveats: Clonality measured at baseline exceeded age-matched healthy donors, tracking circulating CD8+ T-cell counts. There were few public clonotypes, and on treatment they contracted or stayed stable.

Germline V gene sequence: CDR1 SGHRS, CDR2 YFSETQ. V lost 5 bases and J 0 bases, leaving 14 bases between the germline ends. This CDR3 has 16 amino acids. About this clone: Antigen specificity is unknown.

Measured with immunoSEQ multiplex PCR; TCRdb has only the in-frame clones, and not every one. In the table there are about 130,000 clones, about 79% of which are singletons. Genomic DNA (around 2 micrograms) was obtained from cryopreserved PBMCs for construction of TCR beta libraries. The sequenced sample was PBMCs, obtained after 12 months of ibrutinib treatment. This receptor was obtained from a human donor with chronic lymphocytic leukemia. The genes are TRBV5-1 and TRBJ1-4, with D perhaps TRBD1 (5 bases). CDR3 sequence: CASRRSLGATNEKLFF. CDR3 nucleotides: TGCGCCAGCAGACGCAGCCTGGGGGCAACTAATGAAAAACTGTTTTTT.